Listed here are 25 T cell receptor beta chains from one sample, sequenced in a study of OX40 agonist ivuxolimab in advanced cancers. Sequencing was performed with immunoSEQ multiplex PCR; in TCRdb, only in-frame clones are kept and a portion is missing. The sample comprises 60,000 to 85,000 clones, 82% of which are singletons, and around 6.7% rests with the top ten. The specimen was CD4+ or CD8+ T cells sorted from blood, collected in a trial of the OX40 agonist ivuxolimab. Receptors were obtained from an adult with an advanced solid tumor such as melanoma, head and neck, liver or kidney cancer.

The rearrangement uses TRBV7-9 and TRBJ1-1; D may be TRBD1 (5 bases). V lost 4 bases, J lost 0 bases, and 15 bases lay in between. CDR3 length equals 16 residues. Germline V CDR1 and CDR2: SEHNR, FQNEAQ (reference sequence). The CDR3 region has the DNA TGTGCCAGCAGCTCTCAAGGGGACGTTTTGAACACTGAAGCTTTCTTT. This codes for CASSSQGDVLNTEAFF.

The count of this clone is one. V usage is TRBV10-2 and J usage is TRBJ2-3, with TRBD1 matching 7 bases. Germline V gene sequence: CDR1 WSHSY, CDR2 SAAADI. Trimming cost V 10 bases and J 4 bases; bases outside gene matches: 11. CDR3 length: 14 amino acids. CDR3 nucleotides: TGCGCCACCCAGAGGGTAGGGGGCCCAGATACGCAGTATTTT. Its translation: CATQRVGGPDTQYF.

V and J are TRBV28 and TRBJ1-2; D call uncertain. CDR1 and CDR2 (germline): MDHEN, SYDVKM. CDR3 size: 13 residues. V was pared by 3 bases and J by 5 bases, with 10 bases between. The CDR3 nucleotides read TGTGCCAGCAGTTTGCTCCCCGGATATGGCTACACCTTC. Translated: CASSLLPGYGYTF.

This sequence joins TRBV29-1 and TRBJ1-5, with 7 bases identical to TRBD1. CDR1 is SQVTM, CDR2 ANQGSEA, per germline. This CDR3 is built from 13 residues. J lost 4 bases, V lost 4 bases, and 4 bases had no gene match. In DNA form, the CDR3 reads TGCAGCGTTGTGTCGACAGGGAATCAGCCCCAGCATTTT. Residues: CSVVSTGNQPQHF.

The chain is built from TRBV7-6 and TRBJ1-4, with TRBD1 identical over 7 bases. The CDR3 sequence is 15 residues long. Germline V gives CDR1 SGHVS, CDR2 FNYEAQ. The trim removed 4 bases at V and 0 bases at J, leaving 2 bases unmatched. The CDR3, as DNA: TGTGCCAGCAGCTCAGGGGGGTCAACTAATGAAAAACTGTTTTTT. Amino acids: CASSSGGSTNEKLFF.

This chain uses TRBV25-1 with TRBJ1-4, with 7 positions matching TRBD1. Germline V gene lookup returns CDR1 MGHDK and CDR2 SYGVNS. V shed 4 bases and J 7 bases; nucleotides not matched to a gene: 12. The CDR3 is made up of 16 amino acids. The CDR3 region has the DNA TGTGCCAGCAGTGGGGGGGTTACAGGGGTTAGTGAAAAACTGTTTTTT. Encoded protein: CASSGGVTGVSEKLFF. Full variable domain (outside the CDR3, taken from reference TRBV25-1 and TRBJ1-4): EADIYQTPRYLVIGTGKKITLECSQTMGHDKMYWYQQDPGMELHLIHYSYGVNSTEKGDLSSESTVSRIRTEHFPLTLESARPSHTSQYLCASSGGVTGVSEKLFFGSGTQLSVL.

This clone was counted a few times. This chain joins TRBV5-4 and TRBJ2-5, with TRBD1 matching over 11 bases. The CDR3 is 15 amino acids. With 0 bases clipped from V and 5 bases from J, the junction kept 3 bases outside the gene matches. Germline V gives CDR1 SGHNT, CDR2 YYREEE (reference sequence). For the CDR3, the DNA is TGTGCCAGCAGCTTGGGTAGGGACAGGGGGGAGACCCAGTACTTC. As protein: CASSLGRDRGETQYF.

This chain connects TRBV28 to TRBJ2-7; D may be TRBD1 or TRBD2 (5 bases each). V was cut by 6 bases and J by 7 bases, with 22 bases left in between. Germline V gene sequence: CDR1 MDHEN, CDR2 SYDVKM. The CDR3 consists of 15 residues. The CDR3 region has the DNA TGTGCCAGCAGCCCTACGACATTTGGGGGATGGGAGCAGTACTTC. Its translation: CASSPTTFGGWEQYF.

The chain joins TRBV18 to TRBJ1-2, with 7 positions matching TRBD1. V gave up 0 bases and J gave up 4 bases; unmatched junction bases: 14. CDR3 length: 18 amino acids. Germline values: CDR1 KGHSH, CDR2 LQKENI. Here the CDR3 DNA reads TGTGCCAGCTCACCACCAGGCGACAGGGACGGAATCGGCTATGGCTACACCTTC. This encodes CASSPPGDRDGIGYGYTF.

The chain joins TRBV29-1 to TRBJ2-1, with D perhaps matching TRBD2 (5 bases). The germline gives CDR1 SQVTM, CDR2 ANQGSEA. CDR3 length: 13 residues. Trimming took 4 bases from V and 2 from J, leaving 9 bases between them. This CDR3 reads CSVVGGPYNEQFF. CDR3 bases: TGCAGCGTTGTAGGAGGACCCTACAATGAGCAGTTCTTC.

The chain employs TRBV18 and TRBJ2-5; the D gene is possibly TRBD2 (6 bases). CDR3 size: 13 residues. Per germline, CDR1 KGHSH and CDR2 LQKENI. Deletions cut 3 bases from V and 9 bases from J, with 14 bases between. This CDR3 reads CASSPQPGEAQYF. For the CDR3, the DNA is TGTGCCAGCTCACCCCAGCCTGGGGAGGCCCAGTACTTC.

The chain carries TRBV19 and TRBJ1-6; D gene ambiguous. V lost 6 bases and J lost 0, with 12 bases in between. Germline CDR1 and CDR2: LNHDA and SQIVND (reference sequence). This CDR3 contains 16 residues. The CDR3 coding sequence is TGTGCCAGTAGCCGGGCGGCTAGCTCCTATAATTCACCCCTCCACTTT. It codes for CASSRAASSYNSPLHF.

The V and J genes are TRBV19 and TRBJ1-2; no reliable D call. The germline CDR1 and CDR2 sequences are LNHDA and SQIVND (reference sequence). CDR3 size: 16 residues. V was shortened by 0 bases and J by 5 bases, with 16 bases between the two germline ends. CDR3 coding DNA: TGTGCCAGTAGTATAGATAGCCGCGAACAGCCTTATGGCTACACCTTC. Protein: CASSIDSREQPYGYTF.

The chain combines TRBV28 with TRBJ2-7; no reliable D call. V lost 2 bases and J lost 5, with 10 bases in between. In germline, CDR1 is MDHEN, CDR2 SYDVKM. The CDR3 consists of 13 residues. This CDR3 is CASSLAPWDEQYF. CDR3 in DNA: TGTGCCAGCAGTTTAGCCCCCTGGGACGAGCAGTACTTC.

For the CDR3, the DNA is TGCGCCAGCAGCCAAGGGGCAGGGTTGACAAACATTCAGTACTTC. Protein sequence: CASSQGAGLTNIQYF. This chain uses TRBV4-1 with TRBJ2-4; D is possibly TRBD1 (5 bases). V lost 1 base and J 6 bases, leaving 13 bases between the germline ends. The CDR3 covers 15 residues. The V gene's germline CDR1 is MGHRA and CDR2 YSYEKL.

The V call is TRBV5-4, the J call TRBJ2-5, with D perhaps matching TRBD1 (6 bases). Germline assignment: CDR1 SGHNT and CDR2 YYREEE (reference sequence). Trimming shortened V by 4 bases and J by 1 base, and 14 bases separated the two germline ends. This CDR3 is built from 15 residues. CDR3 sequence (DNA): TGTGCCAGCAGCAGTCCGGGACACCTCCAAGAGACCCAGTACTTC. Protein product: CASSSPGHLQETQYF.

CDR3 region: CASSLGPGQGAAFF. CDR3 DNA sequence: TGTGCCAGCAGCTTAGGGCCGGGACAGGGAGCAGCTTTCTTT. The rearrangement uses TRBV11-2 and TRBJ1-1; 9 bases map to TRBD1. The V gene end was trimmed by 1 base and the J gene end by 10 bases; junction bases not matched to a gene: 7. The CDR3 extends over 14 amino acids. Germline CDR1 is SGHAT and CDR2 is FQNNGV.

The chain has TRBV7-2 and TRBJ2-1; TRBD2 aligns across 9 bases. V lost 4 bases to trimming and J lost 9 bases; unmatched junction nucleotides: 10. Per the germline V gene, CDR1 is SGHTA and CDR2 is FQGNSA. This CDR3 region has 15 residues. As DNA, the CDR3 is TGTGCCAGCAGCTCTGCCGGGACTAGCATCGTTGAGCAGTTCTTC. This encodes CASSSAGTSIVEQFF.

The V gene is TRBV7-2, the J gene TRBJ2-5; possible D gene TRBD2, 6 bases. V dropped 6 bases and J dropped 2 bases, with 16 bases sitting between them. Germline CDR1 reads SGHTA; CDR2 reads FQGNSA. The CDR3 covers 15 residues. CDR3 amino acids: CASRYRPGTQETQYF. The DNA of the CDR3 is TGTGCCAGCAGATACAGACCCGGGACTCAAGAGACCCAGTACTTC.

The chain uses TRBV21-1 and TRBJ2-1; TRBD2 is taken as the D call from the table, unchecked against the DNA. TRBV21-1 is described as a pseudogene. The CDR3 is 16 residues long. This CDR3 reads CASSDSLATPYNEQFF. The CDR3 coding sequence is TGTGCCAGCAGCGACTCGCTAGCTACCCCTTACAATGAGCAGTTCTTC.

This clone has a handful of counts. V is TRBV7-3 and J is TRBJ2-3; TRBD2 matches at 15 bases. From germline, CDR1 is SGHTA and CDR2 FQGTGA. V dropped 5 bases and J dropped 4; count of bases not matched to a gene: 4. The CDR3 length is 16 residues. DNA of the CDR3: TGTGCCAGCAGCCGGGGACTAGCGGGAGGCCCAGATACGCAGTATTTT. Encoded protein: CASSRGLAGGPDTQYF.

The DNA for the CDR3 is TGCGCCAGCAGCTTAGGGGGAGGGTATGGCTACACCTTC. Translated: CASSLGGGYGYTF. The chain links TRBV5-1 to TRBJ1-2; TRBD1 is a possible D gene (6 bases). V was shortened by 2 bases and J by 5 bases, with 10 bases between the two germline ends. The CDR3 is 13 residues long. The germline V gene has CDR1 SGHRS and CDR2 YFSETQ.

The chain couples TRBV9 to TRBJ2-1; D is undetermined. V shed 4 bases and J shed 4 bases, with 6 bases lying between them. CDR3 length equals 12 residues. The germline V gene encodes CDR1 SGDLS and CDR2 YYNGEE. The CDR3 is CASSTGYNEQFF. CDR3 coding DNA: TGTGCCAGCAGCACGGGTTACAATGAGCAGTTCTTC.

V usage is TRBV9 and J usage is TRBJ2-3; 9 bases line up with TRBD2. Germline trimming cut 0 bases from V and 4 bases from J; bases unmatched to any gene: 3. The CDR3 spans 15 residues. CDR1 and CDR2 (germline): SGDLS, YYNGEE. CDR3 region: CASSVGGTSSDTQYF. The DNA of the CDR3 is TGTGCCAGCAGCGTAGGGGGGACTAGCTCAGATACGCAGTATTTT.

This clone was picked up a small number of times. The chain employs TRBV7-9 and TRBJ2-1, with a weak D call TRBD1 (6 bases). The V and J ends lost 5 bases and 7 bases respectively, with 12 bases between them. Germline CDR1 and CDR2: SEHNR and FQNEAQ (reference sequence). This CDR3 comprises 13 residues. In DNA form, the CDR3 reads TGTGCCAGCAGCCTACAGGGTTGGAATGAGCAGTTCTTC. Its protein product is CASSLQGWNEQFF.